These 32 T cell receptor beta chains share one sample of origin, sequenced in a study of identical twins. A single record per CDR3 protein comes from TCRdb applying MiXCR to the 5' RACE reads. This repertoire shows some 730,000 distinct CDR3 sequences, approximately 18% found once; its top ten account for around 13%. The sample also formed part of further work on T cells expressing NK-cell markers.

The sequencing input was PBMCs. The receptors derive from a woman aged 18 to 35 in good health.

This clonotype has a handful of counts. The chain joins TRBV18 to TRBJ2-7, with D possibly being TRBD1 (6 bases). From germline, CDR1 is KGHSH and CDR2 LQKENI. The CDR3 spans 15 residues. V lost 0 bases, J lost 6 bases, and 15 bases lay in between. CDR3 protein: CASSPPGAPGSEQYF. CDR3 bases: TGTGCCAGCTCACCACCGGGGGCCCCGGGTAGCGAGCAGTACTTC.

This clonotype was found once. This rearrangement joins TRBV7-8 to TRBJ2-3; 9 bases are a match to TRBD2. The J segment lost 5 bases and the V segment lost 1 base, leaving 13 bases of the junction unmatched. From germline, CDR1 is SGHVS and CDR2 FQNEAQ. This CDR3 spans 18 amino acids. CDR3 amino acids: CASSLGGPSSGVEDTQYF. In nucleotides, the CDR3 is TGTGCCAGCAGCTTAGGGGGTCCATCTAGCGGGGTGGAAGATACGCAGTATTTT.

This clonotype has more than one count but fewer than ten. The chain combines TRBV5-1 with TRBJ2-3, with 9 bases that match TRBD2. Germline V gene sequence: CDR1 SGHRS, CDR2 YFSETQ. V was pared by 0 bases and J by 0 bases, with 5 bases of the junction left unmatched. The CDR3 length is 17 residues. CDR3 loop: CASSLAAGGLSTDTQYF. CDR3 nucleotide sequence: TGCGCCAGCAGCTTGGCAGCGGGGGGTCTCAGCACAGATACGCAGTATTTT.

This clonotype appeared a few times. The CDR3 DNA sequence: TGCAGTGCTAGCCCCAGTAACCCTCTCGAGCAGTACTTC. This translates into CSASPSNPLEQYF. The chain recombines TRBV20-1 with TRBJ2-7; D is ambiguous. Trimming cost V 3 bases and J 6 bases, with 15 bases left between them. The germline V gene encodes CDR1 DFQATT and CDR2 SNEGSKA (reference sequence). The CDR3 sequence is 13 residues long.

As concerns this clonotype: The junction and the germline gene differ at one end; a read error may be behind it. The chain uses TRBV6-1 and TRBJ2-7, with 11 nucleotides matching TRBD1. CDR3 length: 15 amino acids. Germline CDR1 MNHNS, CDR2 SASEGT. The CDR3 loop is CASREAGTGGNEQYF. The CDR3 DNA reads TGTGCCAGCAGGGAAGCCGGGACAGGGGGAAACGAGCAGTACTTC.

At least ten counts were recorded for this clonotype. The rearrangement links TRBV14 to TRBJ2-7, with a possible D match to TRBD2 (5 bases). The CDR3 covers 13 residues. V lost 0 bases to trimming and J lost 6 bases, with 9 bases between them. Germline lookup yields CDR1 SGHDN and CDR2 FVKESK. CDR3 coding DNA: TGTGCCAGCAGCCAAGAACCCCGGGGCGAGCAGTACTTC. Amino acid sequence: CASSQEPRGEQYF.

This clonotype was recorded a few times. The chain couples TRBV5-8 to TRBJ1-1, with D tentatively TRBD1 (5 bases). Germline loops: CDR1 SGHTS, CDR2 YDEGEE. CDR3 length equals 14 residues. V gave up 3 bases and J gave up 4 bases, with 13 bases separating them. Written as DNA, the CDR3 is TGTGCCAGCAGCTCAGGGTACGCCGGCACTGAAGCTTTCTTT. It is translated as CASSSGYAGTEAFF.

The chain couples TRBV6-2 or TRBV6-3 to TRBJ2-7, with 7 positions matching TRBD1. The CDR3 length is 17 residues. Germline V gene data show CDR1 as MNHEY and CDR2 as SVGEGT. V lost 8 bases, J lost 1 base, and 17 bases stayed unmatched. The CDR3 DNA is TGTGCCAGCGGGTTTCTCCCTTCGACAGGGTTTTCCTACGAGCAGTACTTC. It codes for CASGFLPSTGFSYEQYF.

This clonotype came up a few times. The chain is built from TRBV5-5 and TRBJ2-2; 10 positions agree with TRBD2. The germline V gene encodes CDR1 SGHKS and CDR2 YYEKEE (reference sequence). The CDR3 runs to 16 residues. Trimming removed 3 bases from V and 2 bases from J; junction bases left unmatched: 4. The CDR3 DNA reads TGTGCCAGCAGCTGGAGACTAGCGGGTAACACCGGGGAGCTGTTTTTT. It yields the protein CASSWRLAGNTGELFF.

This clonotype was seen more than once but under ten times. This chain joins TRBV30 and TRBJ2-7; TRBD1 or TRBD2 may be the D gene (5 bases each). Trimming removed 0 bases from V and 1 base from J, with 13 bases in between. The CDR3 is 15 amino acids. CDR1 and CDR2 from the germline V gene are GTSNPN and SVGIG (reference sequence). The CDR3 reads CAWSVIGTGSYEQYF. The CDR3 DNA reads as TGTGCCTGGAGTGTAATCGGGACGGGGTCCTACGAGCAGTACTTC.

This clonotype was found a few times. The chain links TRBV6-1 to TRBJ1-1, with D maybe TRBD1 (5 bases). Germline loops: CDR1 MNHNS, CDR2 SASEGT. Trimming took 6 bases from V and 1 from J, leaving 12 bases between them. The CDR3 runs 14 residues. CDR3 bases: TGTGCCAGCAGCCACGCGGGGCCGAACACTGAAGCTTTCTTT. Residues: CASSHAGPNTEAFF.

This clonotype has more than one count but fewer than ten. The chain has TRBV7-3 and TRBJ2-1, with 10 bases matching TRBD1. Trimming took 6 bases from V and 7 from J; bases not matched to a gene: 12. CDR1 and CDR2 from the germline V gene are SGHTA and FQGTGA. The CDR3 spans 16 residues. CDR3: CASSYGRTGGANEQFF. The CDR3 DNA is TGTGCCAGCAGTTATGGACGGACAGGGGGTGCAAATGAGCAGTTCTTC.

This clonotype was seen only a few times. This is likely a read error, given that the CDR3 carries no conserved phenylalanine or tryptophan at its end. The limits of the CDR3 on the DNA are not certain, so only TCRdb's listed CDR3 is given. This sequence joins TRBV6-4 and TRBJ1-1; TRBD1, the D gene given by the table, was not confirmed from the DNA. Germline V lookup: CDR1 MRHNA, CDR2 SNTAGT. With termini counted, the CDR3 has 9 amino acids. This chain's CDR3 is CASIPVRMI.

This clonotype occurred a few times. This rearrangement joins TRBV9 to TRBJ1-1; perhaps TRBD1 as D (5 bases). Looked up from germline, CDR1 is SGDLS and CDR2 is YYNGEE. V was trimmed by 4 bases and J by 1 base, leaving 17 bases between them. This CDR3 contains 16 residues. CDR3 in amino acids: CASSPRSQRGNTEAFF. The CDR3 nucleotides read TGTGCCAGCAGCCCCCGCTCCCAGAGGGGGAACACTGAAGCTTTCTTT.

This clonotype was seen only a few times. This rearrangement joins TRBV20-1 to TRBJ2-1; D is uncertain. Germline loops: CDR1 DFQATT, CDR2 SNEGSKA (reference sequence). V lost 3 bases and J lost 4, with 13 bases in between. The CDR3 totals 14 residues. This CDR3 is CSASYADEYNEQFF. Written as DNA, the CDR3 is TGCAGTGCTAGCTACGCTGATGAATACAATGAGCAGTTCTTC.

This clonotype has just a few counts. The CDR3 spells CAISERWDRGQYEQYF. The CDR3 DNA follows: TGTGCCATCAGTGAGCGTTGGGACAGGGGGCAATACGAGCAGTACTTC. This sequence joins TRBV10-3 and TRBJ2-7, with 12 bases lining up with TRBD1. Germline CDR1 is ENHRY and CDR2 is SYGVKD. J was trimmed by 4 bases and V by 2 bases; bases with no gene match: 6. This CDR3 contains 16 residues.

The chain employs TRBV5-1 and TRBJ2-3; possibly TRBD1 for D (6 bases). Germline CDR1 reads SGHRS; CDR2 reads YFSETQ. This CDR3 region has 14 residues. V lost 2 bases, J lost 2 bases, and 9 bases lay in between. CDR3 sequence (DNA): TGCGCCAGCAGCTTAGGGACAAACACAGATACGCAGTATTTT. Translated, it gives CASSLGTNTDTQYF.

The rearrangement uses TRBV10-2 and TRBJ2-2; D is unresolved. CDR1 and CDR2 from the germline V gene are WSHSY and SAAADI. CDR3 length equals 14 residues. The ends were cut back, 2 bases at V and 1 base at J, with 5 bases in the middle. CDR3 sequence (DNA): TGCGCCAGCAGTGAGAGAAGGAACACCGGGGAGCTGTTTTTT. It yields the protein CASSERRNTGELFF.

The rearrangement uses TRBV12-3 or TRBV12-4 and TRBJ2-1; 10 nucleotides match TRBD2. This CDR3 comprises 15 residues. With V trimmed by 5 bases and J by 6 bases, 7 bases remained unmatched. The CDR3 DNA is TGTGCCAGCAGTCAGAGCGGGAGGGGTGCCAATGAGCAGTTCTTC. It encodes CASSQSGRGANEQFF.

This clonotype was counted many times. The rearrangement joins TRBV10-3 to TRBJ2-6, with no clear D. Trimming removed 0 bases at V and 0 bases at J, with 3 bases between. The CDR3 spans 15 residues. CDR1 is ENHRY, CDR2 SYGVKD, per germline. CDR3 residues: CAISESVSGANVLTF. CDR3 coding DNA: TGTGCCATCAGTGAGTCAGTCTCTGGGGCCAACGTCCTGACTTTC.

This clonotype was observed a few times. The rearrangement links TRBV5-6 to TRBJ2-4, with D possibly TRBD2 on 5 matching bases. V was shortened by 0 bases and J by 10 bases, with 11 bases between the two germline ends. CDR3 size: 13 residues. The germline V gene has CDR1 SGHDT and CDR2 YYEEEE. CDR3 bases: TGTGCCAGCAGCTTGGATGTCAGAGGGATTCAGTACTTC. Its translation is CASSLDVRGIQYF.

The rearrangement links TRBV7-9 to TRBJ1-6, with D tentatively TRBD1 (6 bases). Germline V gives CDR1 SEHNR, CDR2 FQNEAQ (reference sequence). The CDR3 spans 13 residues. V dropped 4 bases and J dropped 8 bases, with 9 bases sitting between them. The CDR3 reads CASSWQGYSPLHF. The CDR3, as DNA: TGTGCCAGCAGCTGGCAGGGGTATTCACCCCTCCACTTT.

The rearrangement joins TRBV2 to TRBJ1-1; no clear D gene. CDR3 length: 12 amino acids. Trimming shortened V by 1 base and J by 4 bases, and 4 bases separated the two germline ends. Germline V lookup: CDR1 SNHLY, CDR2 FYNNEI. CDR3 bases: TGTGCCAGCAGTGAAGGGGTCACTGAAGCTTTCTTT. It encodes CASSEGVTEAFF.

This clonotype showed up many times. This chain uses TRBV6-1 with TRBJ1-2; perhaps TRBD1 as D (5 bases). V was shortened by 7 bases and J by 7 bases, with 19 bases between the two germline ends. This CDR3 is built from 14 residues. Germline CDR1 MNHNS, CDR2 SASEGT. CDR3 amino acids: CASIPRRGVRGYTF. In nucleotides, the CDR3 is TGTGCCAGCATCCCGCGGCGGGGGGTCCGTGGCTACACCTTC.

This clonotype appeared many times. This chain connects TRBV12-3 or TRBV12-4 to TRBJ1-2, with TRBD1 as a possible D gene (5 bases). The CDR3 consists of 12 residues. V lost 8 bases, J lost 4 bases, and 11 bases lay in between. The CDR3 loop reads CASSTGGYGYTF. CDR3 sequence (DNA): TGTGCCAGCTCCACGGGGGGCTATGGCTACACCTTC.

Many counts were recorded for this clonotype. The rearrangement links TRBV20-1 to TRBJ1-5; a weak D match, TRBD1 (6 bases). V was pared by 3 bases and J by 0 bases, with 9 bases between. Germline V gene sequence: CDR1 DFQATT, CDR2 SNEGSKA (reference sequence). The CDR3 spans 14 residues. CDR3 coding DNA: TGCAGTGCTAGGACAGGAACTAGCAATCAGCCCCAGCATTTT. Residues: CSARTGTSNQPQHF.

At least ten counts were recorded for this clonotype. The V call is TRBV20-1, the J call TRBJ2-5, with D perhaps TRBD1 (6 bases). V was shortened by 4 bases and J by 0 bases, with 6 bases between the two germline ends. In germline, CDR1 is DFQATT, CDR2 SNEGSKA (reference sequence). CDR3 length: 12 amino acids. The CDR3 sequence: CSATGDQETQYF. The DNA for the CDR3 is TGCAGTGCTACAGGGGACCAAGAGACCCAGTACTTC.

This chain uses TRBV5-6 with TRBJ2-7; D is possibly TRBD2 (6 bases). CDR1 SGHDT and CDR2 YYEEEE come from the germline V gene. The CDR3 totals 14 residues. V lost 0 bases and J lost 2, with 9 bases in between. The CDR3, as DNA: TGTGCCAGCAGCTTGGATGCTAGCGCCTACGAGCAGTACTTC. It encodes CASSLDASAYEQYF.

This sequence joins TRBV19 and TRBJ1-5; D is undetermined. CDR1 LNHDA and CDR2 SQIVND come from the germline V gene (reference sequence). The CDR3 runs to 15 residues. V was cut by 6 bases and J by 2 bases, with 14 bases left in between. The CDR3 spells CASSLAGLRNQPQHF. CDR3 bases: TGTGCCAGTAGCCTAGCCGGGCTCCGCAATCAGCCCCAGCATTTT.

The table lists this clonotype with a few counts. The chain has TRBV10-3 and TRBJ1-2, with 8 bases aligning to TRBD1. CDR3 length: 16 amino acids. V lost 7 bases and J lost 1; bases outside the gene matches: 11. CDR1 and CDR2 from the germline V gene are ENHRY and SYGVKD. The CDR3 DNA follows: TGTGCCATCACCGCTCTGACAGGGGAGTTTAACTATGGCTACACCTTC. As protein: CAITALTGEFNYGYTF.

The chain has TRBV29-1 and TRBJ2-5; 7 bases are shared with TRBD1. CDR1 and CDR2 from the germline V gene are SQVTM and ANQGSEA. With V trimmed by 6 bases and J by 2 bases, 12 bases remained unmatched. This CDR3 is built from 15 residues. CDR3 nucleotides: TGCAGCGTGGCCGGCACAGGGGAACTTCAAGAGACCCAGTACTTC. It yields the protein CSVAGTGELQETQYF. Variable domain in full (rest from reference TRBV29-1 and TRBJ2-5): SAVISQKPSRDICQRGTSLTIQCQVDSQVTMMFWYRQQPGQSLTLIATANQGSEATYESGFVIDKFPISRPNLTFSTLTVSNMSPEDSSIYLCSVAGTGELQETQYFGPGTRLLVL.

The chain carries TRBV5-1 and TRBJ2-3, with D hard to call. The V gene lost 2 bases and the J gene lost 0 bases, with 10 bases spanning the gap. Looked up from germline, CDR1 is SGHRS and CDR2 is YFSETQ. The CDR3 sequence is 15 residues long. In nucleotides, the CDR3 is TGCGCCAGCAGCTTTAGGCCTACTAGCACAGATACGCAGTATTTT. Translation: CASSFRPTSTDTQYF.